The 24 T cell receptor beta chains listed next were all sequenced from one sample in a study of T cells in Graves' hyperthyroidism and ophthalmopathy. Authors of the study amplified TCR beta CDR3 regions from RNA transcripts. Initially, a first-round RT-PCR of the TCR CDR3 employed the HTBI primer set. TCRdb ran MiXCR on the multiplex PCR reads and lists one entry per CDR3 protein. The sample lists more than 500,000 distinct CDR3 sequences; 14% were seen once. What was sequenced was blood. Source of these receptors: a woman aged 40 to 55 with Graves' hyperthyroidism.

This clonotype appeared a few times. This may be a read error, as it is one base from a much larger clone. The V gene is TRBV3-1, the J gene TRBJ1-5; the D gene is possibly TRBD1 (5 bases). V shed 0 bases and J shed 3 bases, with 9 bases lying between them. CDR1 is LGHDT, CDR2 YNNKEL, per germline (reference sequence). The CDR3 has 15 residues. This chain's CDR3 is CASSQDRDLNQPQHF. In nucleotides, the CDR3 is TGTGCCAGCAGCCAAGACAGGGACCTCAATCAGCCCCAGCATTTT.

There are a few counts of this clonotype. The V and J genes are TRBV10-1 and TRBJ2-2; no clear D. Germline V gives CDR1 WNHNN, CDR2 SYGVQD (reference sequence). The CDR3 consists of 15 residues. V lost 5 bases and J lost 3, with 13 bases in between. CDR3 sequence: CASSSQTLDTGELFF. For the CDR3, the DNA is TGCGCCAGCAGTTCCCAGACACTCGACACCGGGGAGCTGTTTTTT.

This clonotype showed up just a few times. The chain couples TRBV13 to TRBJ1-2; D is uncertain. CDR1 is PRHDT and CDR2 is FYEKMQ in the germline V gene (reference sequence). The CDR3 runs to 13 residues. V lost 5 bases to trimming and J lost 8 bases, with 15 bases between them. This CDR3 is CASSPYPSYGYTF. CDR3 DNA: TGTGCCAGCAGCCCATATCCCTCCTACGGCTACACCTTC.

V gene TRBV5-1 combines with J gene TRBJ2-5; TRBD2 matches 10 bases. The V gene end was trimmed by 0 bases and the J gene end by 2 bases; junction bases not matched to a gene: 4. The germline CDR1 and CDR2 sequences are SGHRS and YFSETQ. The CDR3 totals 16 residues. CDR3 DNA sequence: TGCGCCAGCAGCTTGGCCCGACTAGCGGGTCAAGAGACCCAGTACTTC. Encoded protein: CASSLARLAGQETQYF.

The genes are TRBV9 and TRBJ2-7; 9 bases line up with TRBD1. CDR1 SGDLS and CDR2 YYNGEE come from the germline V gene. V was pared by 7 bases and J by 4 bases, with 6 bases of the junction left unmatched. The CDR3 sequence is 13 residues long. DNA of the CDR3: TGTGCCAGCGGCTTGGGACAGGGTTACGAGCAGTACTTC. Translated, it gives CASGLGQGYEQYF.

This clonotype was detected ten times or more. The chain recombines TRBV11-3 with TRBJ2-5; D unclear. The CDR3 sequence is 14 residues long. Trimming took 2 bases from V and 1 from J, leaving 8 bases between them. Looked up from germline, CDR1 is SGHNT and CDR2 is YENEEA. The CDR3 sequence is CASSLRGSQETQYF. The CDR3, as DNA: TGTGCCAGCAGCTTACGAGGCAGCCAAGAGACCCAGTACTTC.

The table lists this clonotype with many counts. The chain employs TRBV7-9 and TRBJ2-7, with TRBD2 as a possible D gene (5 bases). Germline V lookup: CDR1 SEHNR, CDR2 FQNEAQ (reference sequence). This CDR3 has 16 residues. The V end lost 3 bases, the J end lost 0 bases, and 15 bases lay between the germline ends. The CDR3 nucleotides read TGTGCCAGCAGCTTGCATCTCGGGGAGCACTCCTACGAGCAGTACTTC. Translated: CASSLHLGEHSYEQYF.

This clonotype was seen repeatedly, ten times or more. The chain carries TRBV3-1 and TRBJ2-5; 9 bases are a match to TRBD2. Germline loops: CDR1 LGHDT, CDR2 YNNKEL (reference sequence). The V and J ends lost 5 bases and 4 bases, in that order; junction bases with no gene match: 11. The CDR3 sequence is 16 residues long. CDR3 nucleotide sequence: TGTGCCAGCAGCAACCTTCTAGCGGGACCGGGAGAGACCCAGTACTTC. It codes for CASSNLLAGPGETQYF.

The table lists this clonotype with many counts. The chain employs TRBV6-2 or TRBV6-3 and TRBJ2-1; tentative D call: TRBD2 (6 bases). The V and J ends lost 7 bases and 6 bases respectively, with 16 bases between them. The CDR3 is 14 residues long. Germline V gene data show CDR1 as MNHEY and CDR2 as SVGEGT. As DNA, the CDR3 is TGTGCCAGCATCAAATCTAGCGTAGCCAATGAGCAGTTCTTC. Translating it yields CASIKSSVANEQFF.

A few counts support this clonotype. V is TRBV20-1 and J is TRBJ2-5, with 7 bases identical to TRBD2. The J segment lost 4 bases and the V segment lost 3 bases, leaving 11 bases of the junction unmatched. Looked up from germline, CDR1 is DFQATT and CDR2 is SNEGSKA (reference sequence). The CDR3 runs to 15 residues. This chain's CDR3 is CSARGPSGGVETQYF. The CDR3 region has the DNA TGCAGTGCTAGGGGGCCTAGCGGAGGGGTAGAGACCCAGTACTTC.

This clonotype was detected a few times. The chain combines TRBV19 with TRBJ1-1; a possible D gene is TRBD1 (5 bases). CDR3 length equals 15 residues. V was pared by 3 bases and J by 0 bases, with 11 bases between. Germline V gives CDR1 LNHDA, CDR2 SQIVND (reference sequence). The CDR3 DNA follows: TGTGCCAGTAGTATGGGGGGTAACGTGAACACTGAAGCTTTCTTT. This translates into CASSMGGNVNTEAFF.

This clonotype was observed many times. V usage is TRBV28 and J usage is TRBJ2-5; a possible D gene is TRBD1 (6 bases). V lost 6 bases, J lost 2 bases, and 13 bases lay in between. CDR1 MDHEN and CDR2 SYDVKM come from the germline V gene. The CDR3 consists of 14 residues. This CDR3 is CASRSGQTQETQYF. The CDR3 coding sequence is TGTGCCAGCAGATCAGGACAGACTCAAGAGACCCAGTACTTC.

This clonotype has a count of ten or more. This chain joins TRBV7-2 and TRBJ2-1; the match to TRBD2 covers 9 bases. CDR1 is SGHTA and CDR2 is FQGNSA in the germline V gene. V lost 6 bases, J lost 7 bases, and 10 bases stayed unmatched. This CDR3 spans 15 amino acids. The CDR3 DNA reads as TGTGCCAGCAGTCGCCCGGGACTAGCCGGGAATGAGCAGTTCTTC. Translation: CASSRPGLAGNEQFF.

The rearrangement links TRBV20-1 to TRBJ2-7, with 9 bases lining up with TRBD2. With V trimmed by 3 bases and J by 4 bases, 10 bases remained unmatched. This CDR3 comprises 15 residues. The germline V gene encodes CDR1 DFQATT and CDR2 SNEGSKA (reference sequence). The CDR3 loop is CSASWASGKKYEQYF. As DNA, the CDR3 is TGCAGTGCTAGCTGGGCTAGCGGGAAAAAGTACGAGCAGTACTTC.

At least ten counts were recorded for this clonotype. The V and J genes are TRBV2 and TRBJ1-6, with 7 nucleotides matching TRBD1. The J segment lost 16 bases and the V segment lost 6 bases, leaving 9 bases of the junction unmatched. Per germline, CDR1 SNHLY and CDR2 FYNNEI. The CDR3 covers 12 residues. The CDR3 spells CASREWTGPLHF. The CDR3 nucleotides are TGTGCCAGCAGGGAATGGACAGGCCCTCTCCACTTT.

The sample holds many counts of this clonotype. The V gene is TRBV2, the J gene TRBJ2-5; perhaps TRBD2 as D (6 bases). CDR3 length: 13 residues. Germline lookup yields CDR1 SNHLY and CDR2 FYNNEI. Deletions cut 6 bases from V and 5 bases from J, with 13 bases between. The chain's CDR3 is CASSAGRTETQYF. The CDR3, as DNA: TGTGCCAGCAGCGCGGGGAGGACCGAGACCCAGTACTTC.

This clonotype showed up many times. The gene calls are TRBV5-5 and TRBJ1-5, with TRBD1 identical over 7 bases. There are 14 residues in the CDR3. CDR1 SGHKS and CDR2 YYEKEE come from the germline V gene (reference sequence). The J segment lost 5 bases and the V segment lost 0 bases, leaving 2 bases of the junction unmatched. The CDR3 DNA reads TGTGCCAGCAGCTTGGGGACAGGTCATCAGCCCCAGCATTTT. Amino acids: CASSLGTGHQPQHF.

This clonotype was seen ten or more times. This sequence joins TRBV20-1 and TRBJ2-7; 8 bases are shared with TRBD2. This CDR3 has 15 amino acids. Per the germline V gene, CDR1 is DFQATT and CDR2 is SNEGSKA (reference sequence). V trimming: 2 bases; J trimming: 2 bases; junction bases outside the gene matches: 8. In nucleotides, the CDR3 is TGCAGTGCTAGATCCGGGACTAGTATTACCTACGAGCAGTACTTC. Amino acid sequence: CSARSGTSITYEQYF.

This clonotype showed up just a few times. The V gene is TRBV20-1, the J gene TRBJ1-5; TRBD1 might be the D (5 bases). The germline CDR1 and CDR2 sequences are DFQATT and SNEGSKA (reference sequence). This CDR3 contains 14 residues. Trimming pared 1 base from V and 5 bases from J, leaving 12 bases between. The CDR3 DNA sequence: TGCAGTGCTAGAGTCTTCCGGGACGATCAGCCCCAGCATTTT. It specifies CSARVFRDDQPQHF.

This clonotype was observed at least ten times. This sequence joins TRBV6-2 or TRBV6-3 and TRBJ2-7; TRBD1 aligns across 9 bases. V lost 6 bases, J lost 1 base, and 19 bases stayed unmatched. This CDR3 has 19 amino acids. Germline assignment: CDR1 MNHEY and CDR2 SVGEGT. CDR3 nucleotides: TGTGCCAGCAGGCAACTCTTATCCGGTAAGACAGGGGGATCCTACGAGCAGTACTTC. Translated: CASRQLLSGKTGGSYEQYF.

This rearrangement joins TRBV2 to TRBJ2-5; 12 bases are shared with TRBD1. J lost 3 bases, V lost 7 bases, and 6 bases had no gene match. The CDR3 runs to 15 residues. CDR1 is SNHLY and CDR2 is FYNNEI in the germline V gene. CDR3 sequence reads: CASNKGTGGEETQYF. The CDR3, as DNA: TGTGCCAGCAATAAAGGGACAGGGGGCGAAGAGACCCAGTACTTC.

About this clonotype itself: A much larger clone is a single base away; this may be a read error. V is TRBV12-3 or TRBV12-4 and J is TRBJ2-1, with D perhaps being TRBD1 or TRBD2 (5 bases each). CDR3 length: 13 residues. The V and J ends lost 6 bases and 6 bases respectively, with 12 bases between them. CDR3 residues: CASSRDGTNEQFF. The CDR3 DNA reads as TGTGCCAGCAGCCGGGACGGAACCAATGAGCAGTTCTTC.

This clonotype was seen many times. This CDR3 is CASSQGPGTPNYGYTF. The CDR3 DNA reads as TGTGCCAGCAGCCAAGGACCCGGGACACCCAACTATGGCTACACCTTC. The chain has TRBV3-1 and TRBJ1-2; TRBD1 might be the D (6 bases). This CDR3 spans 16 amino acids. The germline V gene encodes CDR1 LGHDT and CDR2 YNNKEL (reference sequence). The V end was cut by 1 base, the J end by 2 bases, with 14 bases between. The whole variable domain, filled in from reference TRBV3-1 and TRBJ1-2, reads DTAVSQTPKYLVTQMGNDKSIKCEQNLGHDTMYWYKQDSKKFLKIMFSYNNKELIINETVPNRFSPKSPDKAHLNLHINSLELGDSAVYFCASSQGPGTPNYGYTFGSGTRLTVV.

The rearrangement joins TRBV7-9 to TRBJ1-6, with D perhaps matching TRBD1 (5 bases). Germline assignment: CDR1 SEHNR and CDR2 FQNEAQ (reference sequence). The CDR3 is made up of 12 amino acids. V was pared by 6 bases and J by 9 bases, with 9 bases between. This chain's CDR3 is CASSLDSSPLHF. The CDR3 bases are TGTGCCAGCAGTCTCGACAGTTCACCCCTCCACTTT.